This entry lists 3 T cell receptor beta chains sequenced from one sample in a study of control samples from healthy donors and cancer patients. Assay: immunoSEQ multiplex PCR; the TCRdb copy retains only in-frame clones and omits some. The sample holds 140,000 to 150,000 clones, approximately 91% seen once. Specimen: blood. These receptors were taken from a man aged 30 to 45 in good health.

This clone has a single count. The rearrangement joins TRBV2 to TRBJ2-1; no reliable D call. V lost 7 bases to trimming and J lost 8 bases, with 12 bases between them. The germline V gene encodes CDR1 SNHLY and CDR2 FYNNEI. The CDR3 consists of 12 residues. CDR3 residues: CASTSIIDEQFF. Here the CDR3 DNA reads TGTGCCAGCACCTCAATAATAGATGAGCAGTTCTTC.

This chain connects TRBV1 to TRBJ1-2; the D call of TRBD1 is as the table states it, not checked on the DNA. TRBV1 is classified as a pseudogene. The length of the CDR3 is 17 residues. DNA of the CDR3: TGCACCAGCAGCCAGTGTATTTGCAGGGGGCAAAACTATGGCTACACCTTC. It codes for CTSSQCICRGQNYGYTF.

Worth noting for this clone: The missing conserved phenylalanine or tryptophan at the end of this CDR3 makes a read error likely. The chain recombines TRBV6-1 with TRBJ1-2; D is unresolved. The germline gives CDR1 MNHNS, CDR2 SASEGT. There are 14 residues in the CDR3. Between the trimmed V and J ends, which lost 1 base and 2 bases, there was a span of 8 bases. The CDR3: CASSEVGGNYGYTL. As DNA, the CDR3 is TGTGCCAGCAGTGAAGTCGGCGGGAACTATGGCTACACCCTC.